This TCR beta chain was obtained from a study of cytomegalovirus exposure and HLA in healthy donors. About this clone itself: Its antigen is as yet unknown.

60 Vbeta and 13 Jbeta primers were used in PCR. Only in-frame clones appear in the TCRdb table, and some are missing; sequencing was by immunoSEQ multiplex PCR. Altogether 120,000 to 150,000 clones are present, around four fifths being singletons, with the ten largest covering 1% to 1.5%. Study results and caveats: Earlier results showed most TCR beta V segments being productive about 87% or about 30% of the time. With later analysis, a missense DCLRE1C variant became linked to TCR beta V- and J-gene trimming.

Specimen: PBMCs. The source is a male donor in good health and CMV-seropositive.

The CDR3 reads CASSPDTYEQYF. DNA of the CDR3: TGTGCCAGCAGCCCGGACACTTACGAGCAGTACTTC. This sequence joins TRBV7-9 and TRBJ2-7, with D maybe TRBD1 (5 bases). Per germline, CDR1 SEHNR and CDR2 FQNEAQ (reference sequence). The CDR3 extends over 12 amino acids. The V gene lost 5 bases and the J gene lost 4 bases, with 9 bases spanning the gap.